This TCR beta chain emerged from a study of beta chain features in type 1 diabetes. Study-wide background: Investigators examined around 98 million sorted cells across all samples.

Whole-study results and caveats: Shorter templates may be favored by PCR, equally so in patients and controls. All four CD4+ subsets from Type 1 diabetes patients carried moderately but significantly shorter TCRB CDR3s.

The entirety of the isolated RNA underwent reverse transcription, so expressed TCRB transcripts were sequenced. Assay: immunoSEQ multiplex PCR; the TCRdb copy retains only in-frame clones and omits some. There are around 710,000 clones in the sample; 9.5% to 15% occur only once, and about 0.11% lies in the top ten. Concerning this clone: Its specificity is unknown.

Trimming left V 0 bases short and J 5 bases short, with 11 bases between. The CDR3 runs 14 residues. The germline gives CDR1 SGHRS, CDR2 YFSETQ. The clonotype originates from a man aged 30 to 39 with type 1 diabetes. The rearrangement links TRBV5-1 to TRBJ2-5; unclear D gene. The sample taken for sequencing was naive CD4+ T cells from blood. The CDR3 reads CASSLEGNAETQYF. The CDR3 nucleotides are TGCGCCAGCAGCTTGGAAGGGAATGCGGAGACCCAGTACTTC.